The 16 T cell receptor beta chains presented below share a single source sample, sequenced in a study of blood T cell repertoires in COVID-19. The repertoire was sequenced with immunoSEQ multiplex PCR; TCRdb's copy has only in-frame clones and lacks some. The sample holds more than 100,000 clones; roughly four fifths are singletons and the top ten take about a sixth. Material for sequencing was peripheral blood. These receptors originate from a woman between 45 and 65 years old with acute or convalescent COVID-19.

The chain employs TRBV7-3 and TRBJ1-6; 9 bases are shared with TRBD1. The length of the CDR3 is 14 residues. Germline lookup yields CDR1 SGHTA and CDR2 FQGTGA. J lost 7 bases, V lost 5 bases, and 3 bases had no gene match. This CDR3 is CASSLDRGNSPLHF. The CDR3 nucleotides read TGTGCCAGCAGCCTGGACAGGGGAAATTCACCCCTCCACTTT.

The rearrangement links TRBV5-1 to TRBJ2-7, with 8 bases that match TRBD1. V shed 5 bases, J shed 2 bases, and the junction held 9 bases outside the gene matches. This CDR3 has 15 amino acids. Germline values: CDR1 SGHRS, CDR2 YFSETQ. CDR3 bases: TGCGCCAGCAGTTATGCAGGGGGCGACCCCTACGAGCAGTACTTC. Amino acid sequence: CASSYAGGDPYEQYF.

The chain couples TRBV5-8 to TRBJ2-1; D unclear. Germline lookup yields CDR1 SGHTS and CDR2 YDEGEE. V lost 4 bases, J lost 4 bases, and 6 bases lay in between. The CDR3 spans 12 residues. The CDR3: CASSPRYNEQFF. CDR3 coding DNA: TGTGCCAGCAGCCCCAGGTACAATGAGCAGTTCTTC.

V and J are TRBV30 and TRBJ1-2; TRBD1 matches at 9 bases. Germline V CDR1 and CDR2: GTSNPN, SVGIG (reference sequence). CDR3 size: 11 residues. Trimming took 5 bases from V and 10 from J; bases not matched to a gene: 5. CDR3 nucleotide sequence: TGTGCCTGGGGGACAGGGCTCGACTACACCTTC. It is translated as CAWGTGLDYTF.

This sequence joins TRBV28 and TRBJ1-4, with 8 bases lining up with TRBD1. The V segment lost 6 bases and the J segment 0 bases; nucleotides outside the gene matches: 6. CDR1 MDHEN and CDR2 SYDVKM come from the germline V gene. There are 16 residues in the CDR3. CDR3 nucleotide sequence: TGTGCCAGCAGACCCACGACAGGGGCAACTAATGAAAAACTGTTTTTT. Its protein is CASRPTTGATNEKLFF.

This chain links TRBV5-5 with TRBJ2-3; D is ambiguous. Looked up from germline, CDR1 is SGHKS and CDR2 is YYEKEE (reference sequence). The CDR3 runs to 13 residues. The V end was cut by 3 bases, the J end by 4 bases, with 9 bases between. CDR3 in amino acids: CASSSLGADTQYF. The CDR3 region has the DNA TGTGCCAGCAGCTCCCTGGGCGCAGATACGCAGTATTTT.

The genes are TRBV23-1 and TRBJ1-1, with D perhaps matching TRBD1 (6 bases). TRBV23-1 is identified as an open reading frame with a role that is uncertain. The CDR3 contains 16 residues. Trimming stripped 6 bases from V and 3 bases from J, with 20 bases between. Here the CDR3 reads CASSREGDPGDTEAFF. DNA of the CDR3: TGCGCCAGCAGCCGCGAGGGGGACCCAGGGGACACTGAAGCTTTCTTT.

The chain joins TRBV19 to TRBJ2-7; 11 nucleotides align to TRBD1. Trimming at V came to 5 bases and at J to 4 bases, leaving 13 bases not matched to a gene. From germline, CDR1 is LNHDA and CDR2 SQIVND (reference sequence). The CDR3 spans 17 residues. In nucleotides, the CDR3 is TGTGCCAGTAGTGGGATCGGACAGGGGGCGATCCGTTACGAGCAGTACTTC. Translating it yields CASSGIGQGAIRYEQYF.

The V call is TRBV9, the J call TRBJ1-1; D is possibly TRBD1 (5 bases). Germline loops: CDR1 SGDLS, CDR2 YYNGEE. The CDR3 is made up of 17 amino acids. The V and J ends lost 0 bases and 1 base respectively, with 16 bases between them. The CDR3 bases are TGTGCCAGCAGCGTAGAAGGTTTGGCAGGGCCGAACACTGAAGCTTTCTTT. Protein sequence: CASSVEGLAGPNTEAFF.

This clone was seen a few times. The rearrangement joins TRBV2 to TRBJ1-1; TRBD1 aligns across 10 bases. Losses at the gene ends were 4 bases for V and 6 bases for J; bases not matched to a gene: 5. Germline CDR1 and CDR2: SNHLY and FYNNEI. This CDR3 contains 14 residues. For the CDR3, the DNA is TGTGCCAGCAGTGGCGGACAGGGGGTCCCTGAAGCTTTCTTT. It encodes CASSGGQGVPEAFF.

V usage is TRBV7-2 and J usage is TRBJ2-1; D might be TRBD2 (6 bases). This CDR3 has 13 residues. V was trimmed by 2 bases and J by 6 bases, leaving 8 bases between them. CDR1 is SGHTA, CDR2 FQGNSA, per germline. DNA of the CDR3: TGTGCCAGCAGCTTAAGGAGGGGCAATGAGCAGTTCTTC. It specifies CASSLRRGNEQFF.

The chain couples TRBV19 to TRBJ2-5; the D gene is possibly TRBD2 (5 bases). This CDR3 has 13 residues. V shed 2 bases and J shed 1 base, with 5 bases lying between them. Germline loops: CDR1 LNHDA, CDR2 SQIVND (reference sequence). CDR3 in DNA: TGTGCCAGTAGTATACGGGGCCAAGAGACCCAGTACTTC. Protein sequence: CASSIRGQETQYF.

This clone appeared a few times. The chain uses TRBV18 and TRBJ1-1; D might be TRBD1 (6 bases). This CDR3 has 16 residues. The V gene's germline CDR1 is KGHSH and CDR2 LQKENI. V was trimmed by 2 bases and J by 5 bases, leaving 18 bases between them. The CDR3 bases are TGTGCCAGCTCACCATCCCCTCTGACAGGACGTACTGAAGCTTTCTTT. Its protein product is CASSPSPLTGRTEAFF.

The J gene is TRBJ1-4, the V gene TRBV5-1, with 8 positions matching TRBD1. This CDR3 region has 15 residues. Germline V lookup: CDR1 SGHRS, CDR2 YFSETQ. V dropped 4 bases and J dropped 3; count of bases not matched to a gene: 5. Here the CDR3 reads CASSVGQGANEKLFF. The CDR3 coding sequence is TGCGCCAGCAGCGTAGGACAGGGCGCTAATGAAAAACTGTTTTTT.

The CDR3 DNA reads TGCAGCGTTTACGCGGGGGGGTCGCCCTACAATGAGCAGTTCTTC. Translation gives CSVYAGGSPYNEQFF. The chain recombines TRBV29-1 with TRBJ2-1, with 9 nucleotides matching TRBD2. The length of the CDR3 is 15 residues. The germline V gene has CDR1 SQVTM and CDR2 ANQGSEA. The ends lost 5 bases at V and 2 bases at J; junction bases unmatched: 7.

V is TRBV5-4 and J is TRBJ1-6; D ambiguous. Germline V CDR1 and CDR2: SGHNT, YYREEE (reference sequence). This CDR3 has 12 amino acids. V lost 4 bases and J 3 bases, leaving 2 bases between the germline ends. The CDR3 loop reads CASSLYNSPLHF. CDR3 DNA: TGTGCCAGCAGCCTCTATAATTCACCCCTCCACTTT. Combining the CDR3 with reference TRBV5-4 and TRBJ1-6 gives the whole variable domain ETGVTQSPTHLIKTRGQQVTLRCSSQSGHNTVSWYQQALGQGPQFIFQYYREEENGRGNFPPRFSGLQFPNYSSELNVNALELDDSALYLCASSLYNSPLHFGNGTRLTVT.